One and the same sample provided the 15 T cell receptor beta chains below, sequenced in a study of blood T cell repertoires in COVID-19. The assay was immunoSEQ multiplex PCR, and TCRdb's table has in-frame clones only and misses some. This sample yields about 270,000 clones, of which approximately 91% are seen a single time; over 2% belongs to the top ten. The specimen was PBMCs or T cells enriched from blood (not recorded which). The source of these receptors is a woman between 40 and 50 years old with acute COVID-19.

The CDR3 protein is CASSPPGTGGTEAFF. The CDR3 DNA is TGTGCCAGCAGCCCACCCGGGACAGGGGGCACTGAAGCTTTCTTT. This chain connects TRBV28 to TRBJ1-1; 11 nucleotides agree with TRBD1. Germline-derived CDR1 and CDR2 are MDHEN and SYDVKM. The CDR3 length is 15 residues. The junction had 7 bases not matched to a gene; V was cut back by 6 bases and J by 4 bases.

The V call is TRBV5-1, the J call TRBJ2-3; 12 nucleotides line up with TRBD2. This CDR3 has 16 residues. Germline V gene sequence: CDR1 SGHRS, CDR2 YFSETQ. The J segment lost 4 bases and the V segment lost 0 bases, leaving 3 bases of the junction unmatched. CDR3 loop: CASSLVASGGADTQYF. The CDR3 coding sequence is TGCGCCAGCAGCTTGGTAGCTAGCGGGGGGGCAGATACGCAGTATTTT.

This chain connects TRBV11-2 to TRBJ2-3; TRBD2 aligns across 9 bases. The V segment lost 4 bases and the J segment 2 bases; nucleotides outside the gene matches: 4. Germline V gene sequence: CDR1 SGHAT, CDR2 FQNNGV. This CDR3 region has 15 residues. CDR3 DNA: TGTGCCAGCAGCTCAAGACTAGCGGTCACAGATACGCAGTATTTT. This sequence encodes CASSSRLAVTDTQYF. Drawing the rest from reference TRBV11-2 and TRBJ2-3, the complete variable domain is EAGVAQSPRYKIIEKRQSVAFWCNPISGHATLYWYQQILGQGPKLLIQFQNNGVVDDSQLPKDRFSAERLKGVDSTLKIQPAKLEDSAVYLCASSSRLAVTDTQYFGPGTRLTVL.

V is TRBV29-1 and J is TRBJ2-2, with 7 bases identical to TRBD2. The trim removed 3 bases at V and 5 bases at J, leaving 9 bases unmatched. Germline assignment: CDR1 SQVTM and CDR2 ANQGSEA. The CDR3 length is 15 residues. CDR3 bases: TGCAGCGTTGATCTATCCGGGGGGAAAACCGGGGAGCTGTTTTTT. It encodes CSVDLSGGKTGELFF.

The chain uses TRBV21-1 and TRBJ2-1; the table names TRBD1, a call not compared with the DNA. TRBV21-1 is a recognized pseudogene. This CDR3 has 17 amino acids. Here the CDR3 reads CASTRRPGQGPYNEQFF. The DNA of the CDR3 is TGTGCCAGCACCCGTCGGCCGGGACAGGGGCCCTACAATGAGCAGTTCTTC.

V usage is TRBV7-6 and J usage is TRBJ1-3; D uncertain. The V and J ends lost 1 base and 0 bases respectively, with 10 bases between them. The CDR3 runs to 16 residues. Germline V CDR1 and CDR2: SGHVS, FNYEAQ. The CDR3 protein is CASSLEAAGSGNTIYF. DNA for the CDR3: TGTGCCAGCAGCTTAGAGGCCGCGGGCTCTGGAAACACCATATATTTT.

The V and J genes are TRBV5-5 and TRBJ2-2; 10 bases map to TRBD2. Germline CDR1 reads SGHKS; CDR2 reads YYEKEE (reference sequence). V was clipped by 9 bases and J by 4 bases; unmatched bases: 15. The CDR3 runs 17 residues. As DNA, the CDR3 is TGTGCCACCTCGATAAGACCTAGCGGGGGATCCACCGGGGAGCTGTTTTTT. It codes for CATSIRPSGGSTGELFF.

This clone appeared once. The chain recombines TRBV5-5 with TRBJ1-5, with 7 bases identical to TRBD1. Germline CDR1 is SGHKS and CDR2 is YYEKEE (reference sequence). CDR3 length: 15 residues. Losses at the gene ends were 0 bases for V and 1 base for J; bases not matched to a gene: 1. The CDR3 sequence: CASSLAGQSNQPQHF. The CDR3 DNA is TGTGCCAGCAGCTTGGCGGGACAGAGCAATCAGCCCCAGCATTTT.

The chain couples TRBV9 to TRBJ2-5, with D tentatively TRBD2 (7 bases). The ends were cut back, 0 bases at V and 1 base at J, with 13 bases in the middle. In germline, CDR1 is SGDLS, CDR2 YYNGEE. The CDR3 contains 16 residues. DNA for the CDR3: TGTGCCAGCAGCGTAGGGACTAGAGGGGGCCAAGAGACCCAGTACTTC. It is translated as CASSVGTRGGQETQYF.

The chain combines TRBV9 with TRBJ1-6; D remains ambiguous. The CDR3 consists of 12 residues. Trimming left V 0 bases short and J 10 bases short, with 5 bases between. Looked up from germline, CDR1 is SGDLS and CDR2 is YYNGEE. This CDR3 reads CASSVERSPLHF. DNA for the CDR3: TGTGCCAGCAGCGTAGAGCGATCACCCCTCCACTTT. Using reference TRBV9 and TRBJ1-6 for the parts outside the CDR3, the full variable domain is DSGVTQTPKHLITATGQRVTLRCSPRSGDLSVYWYQQSLDQGLQFLIQYYNGEERAKGNILERFSAQQFPDLHSELNLSSLELGDSALYFCASSVERSPLHFGNGTRLTVT.

This chain joins TRBV2 and TRBJ1-5; a possible D gene is TRBD1 (6 bases). Per germline, CDR1 SNHLY and CDR2 FYNNEI. Trimming removed 6 bases from V and 4 bases from J, with 13 bases in between. This CDR3 contains 14 residues. The CDR3 DNA reads TGTGCCAGCAGCGAACAGGGCCTTAATCAGCCCCAGCATTTT. Amino acids: CASSEQGLNQPQHF.

This chain uses TRBV18 with TRBJ1-5; 9 bases are shared with TRBD1. CDR3 size: 17 residues. The germline V gene encodes CDR1 KGHSH and CDR2 LQKENI. With V trimmed by 4 bases and J by 3 bases, 10 bases remained unmatched. The CDR3 sequence: CASSLLPGQGTNQPQHF. The DNA for the CDR3 is TGTGCCAGCTCACTCCTTCCGGGACAGGGTACCAATCAGCCCCAGCATTTT.

V usage is TRBV11-3 and J usage is TRBJ2-1; the match to TRBD2 covers 7 bases. This CDR3 spans 14 amino acids. The germline CDR1 and CDR2 sequences are SGHNT and YENEEA. The J segment lost 7 bases and the V segment lost 5 bases, leaving 8 bases of the junction unmatched. CDR3: CASSPGDYGNEQFF. The DNA for the CDR3 is TGTGCCAGCAGCCCGGGGGACTACGGGAATGAGCAGTTCTTC.

The J gene is TRBJ2-7, the V gene TRBV18; the match to TRBD2 covers 8 bases. CDR1 is KGHSH and CDR2 is LQKENI in the germline V gene. Trimming cost V 0 bases and J 2 bases; bases outside gene matches: 3. The CDR3 totals 15 residues. CDR3 in DNA: TGTGCCAGCTCACCACCGAGCGGGAGTGCCTACGAGCAGTACTTC. This sequence encodes CASSPPSGSAYEQYF.

This clone was seen only once. The V and J genes are TRBV7-2 and TRBJ2-1, with TRBD2 identical over 9 bases. The CDR3 totals 15 residues. Germline CDR1 and CDR2: SGHTA and FQGNSA. The J segment lost 2 bases and the V segment lost 3 bases, leaving 2 bases of the junction unmatched. For the CDR3, the DNA is TGTGCCAGCAGCTTCGCTAGCGGGACCTACAATGAGCAGTTCTTC. This translates into CASSFASGTYNEQFF.